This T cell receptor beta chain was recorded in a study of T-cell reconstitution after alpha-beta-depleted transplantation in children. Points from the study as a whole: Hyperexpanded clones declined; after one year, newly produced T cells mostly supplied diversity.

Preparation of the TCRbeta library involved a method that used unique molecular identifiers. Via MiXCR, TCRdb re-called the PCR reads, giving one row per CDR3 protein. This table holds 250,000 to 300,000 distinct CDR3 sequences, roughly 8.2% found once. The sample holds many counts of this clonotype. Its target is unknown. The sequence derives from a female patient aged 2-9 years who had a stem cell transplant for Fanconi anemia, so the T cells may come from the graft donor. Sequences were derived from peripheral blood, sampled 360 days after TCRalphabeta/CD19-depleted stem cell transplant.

CDR3 protein: CASSLAVTTGELFF. CDR3 DNA sequence: TGCGCCAGCAGCTTGGCCGTCACCACCGGGGAGCTGTTTTTT. The chain has TRBV5-1 and TRBJ2-2; D unclear. Trimming pared 0 bases from V and 4 bases from J, leaving 7 bases between. CDR3 size: 14 residues. CDR1 is SGHRS, CDR2 YFSETQ, per germline.